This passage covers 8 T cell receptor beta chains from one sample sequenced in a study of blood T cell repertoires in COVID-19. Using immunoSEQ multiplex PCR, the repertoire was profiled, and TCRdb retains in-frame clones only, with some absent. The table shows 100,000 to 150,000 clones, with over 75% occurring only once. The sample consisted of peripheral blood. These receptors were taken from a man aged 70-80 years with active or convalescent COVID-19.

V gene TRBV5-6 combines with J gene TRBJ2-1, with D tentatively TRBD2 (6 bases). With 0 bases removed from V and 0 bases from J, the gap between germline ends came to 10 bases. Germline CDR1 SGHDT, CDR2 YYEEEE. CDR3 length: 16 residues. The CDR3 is CASSLGGGNSYNEQFF. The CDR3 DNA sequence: TGTGCCAGCAGCTTGGGGGGCGGGAACTCCTACAATGAGCAGTTCTTC.

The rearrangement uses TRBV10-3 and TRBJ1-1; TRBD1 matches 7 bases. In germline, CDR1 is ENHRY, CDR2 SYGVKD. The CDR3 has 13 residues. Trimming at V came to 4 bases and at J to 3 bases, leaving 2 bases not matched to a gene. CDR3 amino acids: CAISVQGDTEAFF. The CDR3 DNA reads TGTGCCATCAGTGTCCAGGGGGACACTGAAGCTTTCTTT.

CDR3 nucleotide sequence: TGTGCCAGCAGTTACGTAGAGCAAAGGAGCGAAGCTTTCTTT. Translated, it gives CASSYVEQRSEAFF. The chain employs TRBV6-5 and TRBJ1-1; D gene uncertain. V was cut by 2 bases and J by 8 bases, with 15 bases left in between. The CDR3 consists of 14 residues. CDR1 MNHEY and CDR2 SVGAGI come from the germline V gene.

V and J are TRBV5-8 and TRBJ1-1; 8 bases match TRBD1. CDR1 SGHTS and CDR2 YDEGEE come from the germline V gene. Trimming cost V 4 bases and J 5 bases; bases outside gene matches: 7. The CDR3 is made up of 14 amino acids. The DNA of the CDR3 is TGTGCCAGCAGCACGGGACAGGCGGGGACTGAAGCTTTCTTT. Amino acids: CASSTGQAGTEAFF.

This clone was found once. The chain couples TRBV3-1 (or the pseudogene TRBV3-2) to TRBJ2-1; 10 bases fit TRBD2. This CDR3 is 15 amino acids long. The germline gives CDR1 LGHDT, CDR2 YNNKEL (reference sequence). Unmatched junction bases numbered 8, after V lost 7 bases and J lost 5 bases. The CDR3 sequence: CASTLTSGKNNEQFF. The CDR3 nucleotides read TGTGCCAGCACCCTCACTAGCGGGAAGAACAATGAGCAGTTCTTC.

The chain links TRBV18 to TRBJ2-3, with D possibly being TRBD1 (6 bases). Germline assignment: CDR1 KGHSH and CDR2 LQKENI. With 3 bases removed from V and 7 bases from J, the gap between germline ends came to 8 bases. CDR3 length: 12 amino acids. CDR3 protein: CASSPQGNTQYF. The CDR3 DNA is TGTGCCAGCTCACCCCAGGGGAATACGCAGTATTTT. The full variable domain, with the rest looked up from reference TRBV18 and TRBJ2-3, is NAGVMQNPRHLVRRRGQEARLRCSPMKGHSHVYWYRQLPEEGLKFMVYLQKENIIDESGMPKERFSAEFPKEGPSILRIQQVVRGDSAAYFCASSPQGNTQYFGPGTRLTVL.

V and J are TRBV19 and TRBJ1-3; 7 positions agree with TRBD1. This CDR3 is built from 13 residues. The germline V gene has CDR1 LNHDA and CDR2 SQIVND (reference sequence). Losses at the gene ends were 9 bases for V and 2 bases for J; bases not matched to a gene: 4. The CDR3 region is CASRQGAGNTIYF. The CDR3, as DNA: TGTGCCAGCAGACAGGGAGCTGGAAACACCATATATTTT.

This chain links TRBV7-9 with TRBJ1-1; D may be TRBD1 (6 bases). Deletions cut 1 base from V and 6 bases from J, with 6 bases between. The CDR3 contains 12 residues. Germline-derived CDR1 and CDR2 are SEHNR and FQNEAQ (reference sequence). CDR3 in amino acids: CASSLGTAEAFF. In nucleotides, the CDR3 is TGTGCCAGCAGCTTAGGGACAGCTGAAGCTTTCTTT.